This T cell receptor (beta chain) was sequenced for a study of CXCR3-negative and CXCR3-positive naive CD8 T cells. Across the study: Per library, roughly 1.6 +/- 0.3 million reads; about 150 million TRB reads overall.

Triplicate sorts, 300,000 or so cells apiece, were made for each CD8+ T cell subset. As concerns this clonotype: What it binds is not known.

Study observations and caveats: TRBV-TRBJ usage was alike in naive CXCR3-negative and CXCR3-positive cells but differed in memory cells.

UMI-labeled TRB cDNA libraries were prepared by 5' RACE. Reanalyzing the 5' RACE reads, TCRdb keeps one entry per CDR3 protein, without DNA. The sample table includes several thousand distinct CDR3 sequences. Germline CDR1 SQVTM, CDR2 ANQGSEA. The CDR3 length is 15 residues. The chain links TRBV29-1 to TRBJ1-1. The source material was naive CXCR3- CD8+ T cells from blood. Regarding subset: CD45RO-CCR7+CD27+CD95- naive CD8+ T cells lacking CXCR3 (TNR3-). The receptor was isolated from a human donor in good health. Some clones in this sample may be carry-over from other donors' samples. CDR3 in amino acids: CSVVSPGSGGTEAFF.